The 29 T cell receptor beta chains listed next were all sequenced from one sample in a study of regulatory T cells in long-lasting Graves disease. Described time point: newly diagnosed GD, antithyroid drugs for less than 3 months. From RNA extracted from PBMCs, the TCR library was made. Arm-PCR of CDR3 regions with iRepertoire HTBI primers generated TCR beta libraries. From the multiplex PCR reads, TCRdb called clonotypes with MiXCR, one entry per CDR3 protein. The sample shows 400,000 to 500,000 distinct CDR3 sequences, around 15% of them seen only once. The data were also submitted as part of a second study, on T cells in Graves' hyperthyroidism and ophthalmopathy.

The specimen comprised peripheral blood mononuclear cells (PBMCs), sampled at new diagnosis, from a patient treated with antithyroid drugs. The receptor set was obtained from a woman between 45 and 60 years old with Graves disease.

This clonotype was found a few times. The CDR3 DNA reads as TGTGCCATCAGGGGCGGTGGGGGGTTCAATGAGCAGTTCTTC. It specifies CAIRGGGGFNEQFF. The chain couples TRBV10-3 to TRBJ2-1; maybe TRBD2 (6 bases). The germline V and J ends were trimmed by 6 bases and 6 bases, with 15 bases remaining between them. Germline lookup yields CDR1 ENHRY and CDR2 SYGVKD. The CDR3 extends over 14 amino acids.

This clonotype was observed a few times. The chain's CDR3 is CASSDQGDLGNQPQHF. The CDR3 nucleotides read TGTGCCAGCAGTGATCAGGGAGATTTGGGGAATCAGCCCCAGCATTTT. The V call is TRBV6-1, the J call TRBJ1-5; tentative D call: TRBD1 (5 bases). Germline V gene lookup returns CDR1 MNHNS and CDR2 SASEGT. This CDR3 comprises 16 residues. Trimming removed 3 bases from V and 4 bases from J, with 16 bases in between.

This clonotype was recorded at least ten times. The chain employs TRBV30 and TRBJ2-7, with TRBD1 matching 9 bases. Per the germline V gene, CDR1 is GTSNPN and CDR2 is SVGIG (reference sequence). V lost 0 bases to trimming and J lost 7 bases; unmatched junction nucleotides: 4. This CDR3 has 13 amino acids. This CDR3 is CAWSVQGAGEQYF. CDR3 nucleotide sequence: TGTGCCTGGAGTGTACAGGGGGCAGGGGAGCAGTACTTC.

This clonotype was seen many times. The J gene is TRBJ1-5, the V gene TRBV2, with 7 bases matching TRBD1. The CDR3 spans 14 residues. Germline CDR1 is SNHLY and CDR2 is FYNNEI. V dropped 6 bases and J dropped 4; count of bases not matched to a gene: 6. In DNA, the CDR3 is TGTGCCAGCAGGGGGACAGAAGGAAATCAGCCCCAGCATTTT. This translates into CASRGTEGNQPQHF.

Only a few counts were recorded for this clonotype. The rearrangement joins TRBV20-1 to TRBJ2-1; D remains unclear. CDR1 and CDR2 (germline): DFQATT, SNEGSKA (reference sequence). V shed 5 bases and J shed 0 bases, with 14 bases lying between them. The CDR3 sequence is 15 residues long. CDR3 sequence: CSAPDAALSYNEQFF. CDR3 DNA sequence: TGCAGTGCTCCTGACGCAGCCCTCTCCTACAATGAGCAGTTCTTC.

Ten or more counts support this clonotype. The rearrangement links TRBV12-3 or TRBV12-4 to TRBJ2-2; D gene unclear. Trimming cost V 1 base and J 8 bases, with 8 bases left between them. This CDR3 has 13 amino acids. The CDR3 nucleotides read TGTGCCAGCAGTTTAGGAGACTCTGGGGAGCTGTTTTTT. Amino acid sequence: CASSLGDSGELFF.

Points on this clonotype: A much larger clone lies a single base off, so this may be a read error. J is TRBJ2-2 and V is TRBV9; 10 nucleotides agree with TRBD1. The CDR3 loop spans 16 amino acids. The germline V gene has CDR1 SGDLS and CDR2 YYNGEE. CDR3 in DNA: TGTGCCAGCAGCGGGGACAGGGGCCCAAACACCGGGGAGCTGCTTTTT. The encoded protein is CASSGDRGPNTGELLF.

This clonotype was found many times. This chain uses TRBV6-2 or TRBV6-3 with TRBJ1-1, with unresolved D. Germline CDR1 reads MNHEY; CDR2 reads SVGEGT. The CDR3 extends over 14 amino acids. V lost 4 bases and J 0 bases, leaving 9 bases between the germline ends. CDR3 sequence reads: CASSWRDLNTEAFF. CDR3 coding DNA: TGTGCCAGCAGTTGGAGAGACCTGAACACTGAAGCTTTCTTT.

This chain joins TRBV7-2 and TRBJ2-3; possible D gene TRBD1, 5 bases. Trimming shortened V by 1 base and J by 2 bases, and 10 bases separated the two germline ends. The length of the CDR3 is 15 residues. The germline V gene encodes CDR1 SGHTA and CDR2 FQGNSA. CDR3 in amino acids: CASSLVDRDTDTQYF. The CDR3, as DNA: TGTGCCAGCAGCTTAGTCGACAGAGACACAGATACGCAGTATTTT.

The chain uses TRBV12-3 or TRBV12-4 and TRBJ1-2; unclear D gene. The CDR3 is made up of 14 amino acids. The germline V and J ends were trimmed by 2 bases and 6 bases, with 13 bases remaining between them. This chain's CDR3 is CASSLISLGDGYTF. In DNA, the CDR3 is TGTGCCAGCAGTTTAATTTCCCTTGGGGATGGCTACACCTTC.

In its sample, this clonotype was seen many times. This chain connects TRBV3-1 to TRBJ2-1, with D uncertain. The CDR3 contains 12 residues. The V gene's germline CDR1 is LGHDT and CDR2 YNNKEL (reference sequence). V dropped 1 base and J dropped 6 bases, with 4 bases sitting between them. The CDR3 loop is CASSQVGNEQFF. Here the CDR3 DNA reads TGTGCCAGCAGCCAAGTGGGCAATGAGCAGTTCTTC.

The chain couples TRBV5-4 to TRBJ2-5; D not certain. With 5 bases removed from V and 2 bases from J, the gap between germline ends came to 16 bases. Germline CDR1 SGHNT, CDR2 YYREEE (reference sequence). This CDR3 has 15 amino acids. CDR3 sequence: CASSDGASIQETQYF. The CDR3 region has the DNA TGTGCCAGCAGTGACGGAGCTAGTATTCAAGAGACCCAGTACTTC.

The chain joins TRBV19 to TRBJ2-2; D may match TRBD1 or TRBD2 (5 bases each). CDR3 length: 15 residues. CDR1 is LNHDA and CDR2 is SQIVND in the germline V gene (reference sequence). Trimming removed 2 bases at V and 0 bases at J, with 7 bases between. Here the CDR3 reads CASSIRGPNTGELFF. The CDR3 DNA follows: TGTGCCAGTAGTATAAGGGGACCGAACACCGGGGAGCTGTTTTTT.

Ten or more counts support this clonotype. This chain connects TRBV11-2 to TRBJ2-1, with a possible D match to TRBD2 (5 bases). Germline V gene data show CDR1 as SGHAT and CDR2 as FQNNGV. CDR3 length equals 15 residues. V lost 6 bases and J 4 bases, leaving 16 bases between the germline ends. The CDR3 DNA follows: TGTGCCAGCAGTTCTACCCTTTCGGGATACAATGAGCAGTTCTTC. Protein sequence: CASSSTLSGYNEQFF.

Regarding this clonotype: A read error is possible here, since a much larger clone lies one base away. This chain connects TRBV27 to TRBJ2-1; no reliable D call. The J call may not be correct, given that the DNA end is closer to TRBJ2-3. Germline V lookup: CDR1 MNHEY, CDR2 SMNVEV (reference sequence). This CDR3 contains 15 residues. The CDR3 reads CASSLVRPVPGTQYF. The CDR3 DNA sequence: TGTGCCAGCAGTTTGGTTAGGCCCGTCCCGGGTACGCAGTATTTT.

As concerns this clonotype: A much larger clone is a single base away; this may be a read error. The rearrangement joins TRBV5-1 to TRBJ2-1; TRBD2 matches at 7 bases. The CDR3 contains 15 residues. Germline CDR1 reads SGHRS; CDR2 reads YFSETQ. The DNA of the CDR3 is TGCGCCAGCAGCCCCAGCGGGACTTTGTACAATGAGCAGCTCTTC. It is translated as CASSPSGTLYNEQLF.

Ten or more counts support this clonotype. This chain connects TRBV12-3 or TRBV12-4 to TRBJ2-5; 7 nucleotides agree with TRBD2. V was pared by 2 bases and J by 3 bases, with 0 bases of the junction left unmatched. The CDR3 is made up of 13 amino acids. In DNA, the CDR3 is TGTGCCAGCAGTTTACGGGAGGAAGAGACCCAGTACTTC. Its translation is CASSLREEETQYF.

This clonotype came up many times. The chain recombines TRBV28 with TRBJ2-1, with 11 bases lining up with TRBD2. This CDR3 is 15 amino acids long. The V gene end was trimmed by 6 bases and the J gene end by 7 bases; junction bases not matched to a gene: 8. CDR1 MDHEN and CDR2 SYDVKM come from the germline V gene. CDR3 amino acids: CASRTGTSGLNEQFF. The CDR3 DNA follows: TGTGCCAGCAGGACCGGGACTAGCGGCTTGAATGAGCAGTTCTTC.

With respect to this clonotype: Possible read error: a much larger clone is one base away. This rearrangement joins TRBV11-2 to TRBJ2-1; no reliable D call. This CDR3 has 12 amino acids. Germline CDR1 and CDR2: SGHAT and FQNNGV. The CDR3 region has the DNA TGTGCCAGCAGCTTCTTTGGCGAGACCCTGTACTTC. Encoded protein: CASSFFGETLYF.

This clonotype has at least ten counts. The CDR3 region has the DNA TGCGCCAGCACCCTCAGCGGAGCTAGCACAGATACGCAGTATTTT. Its translation is CASTLSGASTDTQYF. The chain joins TRBV5-1 to TRBJ2-3, with D possibly being TRBD2 (5 bases). The germline V gene encodes CDR1 SGHRS and CDR2 YFSETQ. V lost 6 bases, J lost 0 bases, and 14 bases lay in between. There are 15 residues in the CDR3.

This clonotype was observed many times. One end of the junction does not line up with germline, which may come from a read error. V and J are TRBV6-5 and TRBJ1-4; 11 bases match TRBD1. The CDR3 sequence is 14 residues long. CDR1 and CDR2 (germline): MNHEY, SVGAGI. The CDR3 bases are TGCGCCAGCAGTTCGGGACAGGGGGGTGAAAAACTGTTTTTT. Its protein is CASSSGQGGEKLFF.

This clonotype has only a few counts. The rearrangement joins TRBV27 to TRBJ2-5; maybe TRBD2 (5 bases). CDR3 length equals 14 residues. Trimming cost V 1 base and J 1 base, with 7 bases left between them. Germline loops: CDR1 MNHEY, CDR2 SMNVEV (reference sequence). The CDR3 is CASSLFSGQETQYF. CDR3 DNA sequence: TGTGCCAGCAGTTTATTCAGCGGCCAAGAGACCCAGTACTTC.

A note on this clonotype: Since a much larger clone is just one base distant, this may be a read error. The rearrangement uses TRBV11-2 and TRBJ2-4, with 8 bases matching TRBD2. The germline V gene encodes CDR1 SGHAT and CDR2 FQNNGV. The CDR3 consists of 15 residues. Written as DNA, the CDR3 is TGTGCCAGCAGCACCACTAGCGGCCACTACAATGAGCACTTCTTC. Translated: CASSTTSGHYNEHFF.

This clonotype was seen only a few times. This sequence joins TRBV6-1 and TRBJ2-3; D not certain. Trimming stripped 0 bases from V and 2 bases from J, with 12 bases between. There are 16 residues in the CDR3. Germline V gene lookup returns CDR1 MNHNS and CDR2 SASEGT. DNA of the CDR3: TGTGCCAGCAGTGAAGCTCCTTTATCGGACACAGATACGCAGTATTTT. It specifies CASSEAPLSDTDTQYF.

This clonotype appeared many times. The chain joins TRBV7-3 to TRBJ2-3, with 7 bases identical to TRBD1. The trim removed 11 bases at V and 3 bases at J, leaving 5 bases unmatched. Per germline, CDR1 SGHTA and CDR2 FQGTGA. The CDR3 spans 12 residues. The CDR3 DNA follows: TGTGCCGCCAGACAGGGAACAGATACGCAGTATTTT. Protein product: CAARQGTDTQYF.

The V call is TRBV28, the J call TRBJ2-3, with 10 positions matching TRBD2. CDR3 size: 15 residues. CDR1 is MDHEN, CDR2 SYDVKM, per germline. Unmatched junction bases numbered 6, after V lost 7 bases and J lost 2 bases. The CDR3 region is CASTSSGSLTDTQYF. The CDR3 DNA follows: TGTGCCAGCACTTCTAGCGGGAGCCTCACAGATACGCAGTATTTT.

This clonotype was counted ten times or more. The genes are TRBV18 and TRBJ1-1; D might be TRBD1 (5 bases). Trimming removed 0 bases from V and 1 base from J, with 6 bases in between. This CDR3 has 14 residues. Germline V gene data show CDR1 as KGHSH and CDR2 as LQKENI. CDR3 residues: CASSPPGPNTEAFF. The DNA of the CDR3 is TGTGCCAGCTCACCACCGGGACCGAACACTGAAGCTTTCTTT.

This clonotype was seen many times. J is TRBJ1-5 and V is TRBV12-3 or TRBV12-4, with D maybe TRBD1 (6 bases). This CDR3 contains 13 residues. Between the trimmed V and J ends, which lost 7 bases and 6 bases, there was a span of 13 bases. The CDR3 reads CASTQARGQPQHF. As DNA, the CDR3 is TGTGCCAGCACCCAAGCCAGGGGTCAGCCCCAGCATTTT.

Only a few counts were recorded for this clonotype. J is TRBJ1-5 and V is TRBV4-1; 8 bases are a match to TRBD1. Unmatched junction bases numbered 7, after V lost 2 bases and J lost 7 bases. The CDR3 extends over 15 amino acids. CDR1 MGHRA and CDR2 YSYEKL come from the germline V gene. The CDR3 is CASSQSTGGLQPQHF. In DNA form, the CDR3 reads TGCGCCAGCAGCCAATCTACAGGGGGACTACAGCCCCAGCATTTT.